This T cell receptor beta chain was retrieved from a study of beta chain features in type 1 diabetes. Expressed TCRB transcripts were sequenced because the isolated RNA had all been reverse transcribed beforehand. Profiling relied on immunoSEQ multiplex PCR, and the TCRdb table lists in-frame clones only, not all of them. The table shows a few hundred thousand clones, with approximately 11% occurring only once. Germline V lookup: CDR1 ENHRY, CDR2 SYGVKD. This CDR3 region has 14 residues. J gave up 5 bases and V 5 bases, and 8 bases lay outside the gene matches. Study-wide results and limits: People with Type 1 diabetes carried modestly yet significantly shorter TCRB CDR3s in all four CD4+ subsets. TCRB repertoires of naive, central memory and Treg cells appeared more similar among patients than among healthy donors.

As to this clone: The antigen remains undetermined.

The rearrangement uses TRBV10-3 and TRBJ2-5; 7 positions agree with TRBD1. This receptor was obtained from a young woman in good health. The specimen sequenced was naive CD4+ T cells from blood. The CDR3 spells CAISSGTVRETQYF. In DNA form, the CDR3 reads TGTGCCATCAGTTCCGGGACAGTTCGGGAGACCCAGTACTTC.